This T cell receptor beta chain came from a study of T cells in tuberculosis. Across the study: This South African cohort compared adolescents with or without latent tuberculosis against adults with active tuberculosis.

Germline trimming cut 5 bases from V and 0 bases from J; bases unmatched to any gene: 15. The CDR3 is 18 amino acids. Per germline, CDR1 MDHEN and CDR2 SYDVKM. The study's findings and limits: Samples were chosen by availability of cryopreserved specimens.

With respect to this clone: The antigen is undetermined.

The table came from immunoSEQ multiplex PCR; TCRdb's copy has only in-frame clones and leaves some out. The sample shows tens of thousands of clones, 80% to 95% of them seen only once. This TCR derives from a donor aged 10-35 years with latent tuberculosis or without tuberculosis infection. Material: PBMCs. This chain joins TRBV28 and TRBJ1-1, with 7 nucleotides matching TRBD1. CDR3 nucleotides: TGTGCCAGCAGTCTCTTCTCAACCTGGGACAGATTGAACACTGAAGCTTTCTTT. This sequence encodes CASSLFSTWDRLNTEAFF.